A selection of T cell receptor beta chains follows, all from one sample in a study of blood T cells in healthy people across ages. MiXCR, run by TCRdb on the 5' RACE reads, gives a single entry per CDR3 protein. The sample lists about 640,000 distinct CDR3 sequences; about 30% were seen once. Sequencing was done on a sample of blood. These receptors were taken from a woman of 80 years or more in good health. Both conserved end residues are part of each CDR3. The D gene is left open where the match is weak. Size values are once, few and many counts, or a class for expanded clones, and some rows have none.

size | D | J | V | DNA | CDR3
NA | TRBD1 | TRBJ1-2 | TRBV5-8 | TGTGCCAGCAGCTCAGGGGGCGGCGATGGCTACACCTTC | CASSSGGGDGYTF
many | NA | TRBJ2-7 | TRBV7-2 | TGTGCCAGCAGCGAACCGGGACGGTACGAGCAGTACTTC | CASSEPGRYEQYF
NA | TRBD1 | TRBJ2-7 | TRBV25-1 | TGTGCCAGCAGTGGGGGGACAGGCTTCTTCGAGCAGTACTTC | CASSGGTGFFEQYF
NA | TRBD1 | TRBJ1-1 | TRBV6-1 | TGTGCCGGCAGTGGGGGACAGGGACTCCCTGAAGCTTTCTTT | CAGSGGQGLPEAFF
once | NA | TRBJ1-3 | TRBV3-1 | TGTGCCAGCAGCCAAGGGTCGGGGAACGGAAACACCATATATTTT | CASSQGSGNGNTIYF
NA | NA | TRBJ1-6 | TRBV9 | TGTGCCAGCAGCGTAGAAACAACGGGTTCACCCCTCCACTTT | CASSVETTGSPLHF
many | TRBD2 | TRBJ2-5 | TRBV28 | TGTGCCAGCAGTTTCCCAGCTAGCGGGGGGTCGAAGACCCAGTACTTC | CASSFPASGGSKTQYF
many | NA | TRBJ2-7 | TRBV5-1 | TGCGCCAGCAGCGTGGGACTGACGCAGATGGCCTACGAGCAGTACTTC | CASSVGLTQMAYEQYF
many | NA | TRBJ2-3 | TRBV29-1 | TGCAGCGTTCGTTTCACAGATACGCAGTATTTT | CSVRFTDTQYF
few | TRBD1 | TRBJ2-2 | TRBV6-6 | TGTGCCAGCAGTTTGTCGGACAGGGGAGACACCGGGGAGCTGTTTTTT | CASSLSDRGDTGELFF